Below are 27 T cell receptor beta chains sequenced from a single sample in a study of blood T cell repertoires in COVID-19. Some clones are missing from TCRdb's copy, which holds only in-frame ones; the method was immunoSEQ multiplex PCR. The sample yields 250,000 to 400,000 clones, approximately 88% seen once. The sample was peripheral blood. The receptors were gathered from a woman aged 25 to 39 with COVID-19, enrolled during active disease.

The chain has TRBV23-1 and TRBJ1-2; D remains ambiguous. TRBV23-1 is designated an ORF whose function remains uncertain. The CDR3 consists of 12 residues. Trimming removed 8 bases at V and 6 bases at J, with 13 bases between. The CDR3: CASPKSKNGYTF. CDR3 DNA sequence: TGCGCCAGCCCGAAATCTAAGAATGGCTACACCTTC.

V is TRBV7-2 and J is TRBJ2-3; 8 bases match TRBD2. Unmatched junction bases numbered 3, after V lost 3 bases and J lost 4 bases. This CDR3 has 14 amino acids. Germline V gene lookup returns CDR1 SGHTA and CDR2 FQGNSA. Here the CDR3 DNA reads TGTGCCAGCAGCTTCGGGGGGGGTTCAGATACGCAGTATTTT. It yields the protein CASSFGGGSDTQYF.

The chain has TRBV6-1 and TRBJ2-7; TRBD2 aligns across 11 bases. Trimming took 2 bases from V and 0 from J; bases not matched to a gene: 6. Germline lookup yields CDR1 MNHNS and CDR2 SASEGT. The CDR3 has 17 residues. CDR3 sequence reads: CASSEFSGGASSYEQYF. In DNA form, the CDR3 reads TGTGCCAGCAGTGAATTTAGCGGGGGGGCCTCCTCCTACGAGCAGTACTTC.

The chain couples TRBV11-2 to TRBJ2-7; D possibly corresponds to TRBD2 (5 bases). The CDR3 totals 15 residues. Trimming took 2 bases from V and 3 from J, leaving 14 bases between them. CDR1 is SGHAT and CDR2 is FQNNGV in the germline V gene. CDR3 in amino acids: CASSLSGSPDYEQYV. DNA of the CDR3: TGTGCCAGCAGCTTATCGGGGTCCCCGGACTACGAGCAGTACGTC.

This chain connects TRBV6-2 or TRBV6-3 to TRBJ1-1; D not resolved. This CDR3 is built from 14 residues. The V and J ends lost 5 bases and 4 bases respectively, with 14 bases between them. Germline loops: CDR1 MNHEY, CDR2 SVGEGT. CDR3 bases: TGTGCCAGCAGTCCCTCCCCATCGGGCACTGAAGCTTTCTTT. Its translation is CASSPSPSGTEAFF.

The rearrangement uses TRBV7-9 and TRBJ2-7; the D gene is possibly TRBD1 (6 bases). The CDR3 has 14 amino acids. V lost 4 bases, J lost 2 bases, and 12 bases lay in between. Germline V gene sequence: CDR1 SEHNR, CDR2 FQNEAQ (reference sequence). CDR3 in DNA: TGTGCCAGCAGCTCCCGGACAGACCCCTACGAGCAGTACTTC. Amino acid sequence: CASSSRTDPYEQYF.

This chain uses TRBV29-1 with TRBJ2-1; D might be TRBD1 (5 bases). Trimming cost V 4 bases and J 7 bases, with 14 bases left between them. Germline CDR1 and CDR2: SQVTM and ANQGSEA. The CDR3 loop spans 13 amino acids. CDR3 region: CSVVVREGNEQFF. The CDR3 nucleotides read TGCAGCGTTGTGGTCAGGGAAGGGAATGAGCAGTTCTTC.

The gene calls are TRBV28 and TRBJ1-5, with D maybe TRBD1 (5 bases). Germline assignment: CDR1 MDHEN and CDR2 SYDVKM. CDR3 size: 15 residues. V lost 3 bases and J 2 bases, leaving 11 bases between the germline ends. The CDR3 reads CASSFPREGNQPQHF. The CDR3 DNA follows: TGTGCCAGCAGTTTTCCCAGGGAGGGCAATCAGCCCCAGCATTTT.

V is TRBV3-1 (or the pseudogene TRBV3-2) and J is TRBJ2-5; a possible D gene is TRBD2 (5 bases). CDR1 is LGHDT, CDR2 YNNKEL, per germline (reference sequence). This CDR3 is built from 14 residues. Trimming removed 1 base at V and 5 bases at J, with 11 bases between. The CDR3 nucleotides read TGTGCCAGCAGCCAAGCCCCCACGGGGGAGACCCAGTACTTC. Protein: CASSQAPTGETQYF.

The chain employs TRBV12-3 or TRBV12-4 and TRBJ2-1; the D gene is possibly TRBD2 (5 bases). The ends were cut back, 3 bases at V and 9 bases at J, with 12 bases in the middle. This CDR3 region has 13 residues. CDR3 bases: TGTGCCAGCAGTTTCTTGGTTGAGGGTGAGCAGTTCTTC. As protein: CASSFLVEGEQFF.

The table lists this clone with a few counts. The chain couples TRBV7-2 to TRBJ1-6; D possibly corresponds to TRBD1 (5 bases). The CDR3 length is 15 residues. With 6 bases removed from V and 9 bases from J, the gap between germline ends came to 18 bases. Germline V gives CDR1 SGHTA, CDR2 FQGNSA. The CDR3 DNA reads TGTGCCAGCAGGGGAGGATCACAGGCCTCTTCACCCCTCCACTTT. It is translated as CASRGGSQASSPLHF.

The chain couples TRBV2 to TRBJ2-1; TRBD2 is a possible D gene (6 bases). Per the germline V gene, CDR1 is SNHLY and CDR2 is FYNNEI. The ends were cut back, 1 base at V and 6 bases at J, with 16 bases in the middle. This CDR3 is built from 16 residues. The CDR3, as DNA: TGTGCCAGCAGTGAAGGGGCGGGGCCACAGTCCAATGAGCAGTTCTTC. As protein: CASSEGAGPQSNEQFF.

There are a few counts of this clone. The chain is built from TRBV5-4 and TRBJ1-2; maybe TRBD1 (6 bases). This CDR3 has 18 residues. Germline lookup yields CDR1 SGHNT and CDR2 YYREEE (reference sequence). V lost 4 bases and J 2 bases, leaving 24 bases between the germline ends. The CDR3 spells CASSLGSRGMIGNYGYTF. In DNA form, the CDR3 reads TGTGCCAGCAGCCTGGGGTCCAGGGGCATGATTGGGAACTATGGCTACACCTTC.

This sequence joins TRBV3-1 (or the pseudogene TRBV3-2) and TRBJ1-2; no definite D call. The CDR3 is 14 amino acids. Trimming left V 1 base short and J 7 bases short, with 13 bases between. CDR1 and CDR2 from the germline V gene are LGHDT and YNNKEL (reference sequence). This CDR3 reads CASSQGGARGGYTF. The CDR3 region has the DNA TGTGCCAGCAGCCAAGGGGGTGCCCGGGGTGGCTACACCTTC.

The V gene is TRBV7-9, the J gene TRBJ1-4, with 7 bases identical to TRBD1. The germline V gene has CDR1 SEHNR and CDR2 FQNEAQ (reference sequence). Trimming cost V 3 bases and J 3 bases; bases outside gene matches: 7. This CDR3 is 16 amino acids long. CDR3 sequence: CASSLQTGMANEKLFF. The CDR3 DNA sequence: TGTGCCAGCAGCTTGCAGACAGGGATGGCTAATGAAAAACTGTTTTTT.

V is TRBV7-7 and J is TRBJ2-7, with 8 bases identical to TRBD1. The germline V gene has CDR1 SSHAT and CDR2 FNYEAQ (reference sequence). The CDR3 has 16 amino acids. The CDR3 spells CASSLESDRASYEQYV. CDR3 DNA: TGTGCTAGCAGCTTAGAGTCGGACAGGGCATCCTACGAGCAGTACGTC.

The chain couples TRBV24-1 to TRBJ1-6; D ambiguous. CDR1 is KGHDR, CDR2 SFDVKD, per germline. V was clipped by 7 bases and J by 5 bases, with 8 bases between them. The CDR3 loop spans 13 amino acids. The CDR3 is CATSDTHNSPLHF. DNA for the CDR3: TGTGCCACCAGCGACACACATAATTCACCCCTCCACTTT.

This chain uses TRBV6-5 with TRBJ2-1; D possibly corresponds to TRBD2 (7 bases). V lost 5 bases and J 7 bases, leaving 18 bases between the germline ends. This CDR3 comprises 15 residues. Germline V gene sequence: CDR1 MNHEY, CDR2 SVGAGI. This CDR3 reads CASSPRSGGRNEQFF. CDR3 nucleotides: TGTGCCAGCAGTCCCCGTTCCGGGGGGCGGAATGAGCAGTTCTTC.

V and J are TRBV6-5 and TRBJ1-5; 8 bases map to TRBD1. Losses at the gene ends were 6 bases for V and 7 bases for J; bases not matched to a gene: 8. This CDR3 has 14 residues. Germline assignment: CDR1 MNHEY and CDR2 SVGAGI. Written as DNA, the CDR3 is TGTGCCAGCAGGGATGGACAGGGAATCCAGCCCCAGCATTTT. As protein: CASRDGQGIQPQHF.

The rearrangement links TRBV7-9 to TRBJ2-7, with TRBD1 matching 9 bases. J lost 1 base, V lost 5 bases, and 6 bases had no gene match. The germline CDR1 and CDR2 sequences are SEHNR and FQNEAQ (reference sequence). CDR3 size: 15 residues. The CDR3 coding sequence is TGTGCCAGCAGCCTAGGACAGGGGACGTCCTACGAGCAGTACTTC. Translating it yields CASSLGQGTSYEQYF. The full variable domain, rest sourced from reference TRBV7-9 and TRBJ2-7, is DTGVSQNPRHKITKRGQNVTFRCDPISEHNRLYWYRQTLGQGPEFLTYFQNEAQLEKSRLLSDRFSAERPKGSFSTLEIQRTEQGDSAMYLCASSLGQGTSYEQYFGPGTRLTVT.

The CDR3 reads CASSNEGGTNYGYTF. As DNA, the CDR3 is TGTGCCAGTAGTAATGAGGGAGGAACGAACTATGGCTACACCTTC. The V and J genes are TRBV19 and TRBJ1-2; D is uncertain. The CDR3 is 15 amino acids. Per germline, CDR1 LNHDA and CDR2 SQIVND (reference sequence). Between the trimmed V and J ends, which lost 4 bases and 2 bases, there was a span of 14 bases.

The J gene is TRBJ2-1, the V gene TRBV5-1, with 9 bases lining up with TRBD2. This CDR3 is 15 amino acids long. CDR1 and CDR2 from the germline V gene are SGHRS and YFSETQ. V lost 4 bases to trimming and J lost 4 bases; unmatched junction nucleotides: 6. CDR3 in DNA: TGCGCCAGCAGCCCAGGGACTAGCAAGTACAATGAGCAGTTCTTC. Its translation is CASSPGTSKYNEQFF. The whole variable domain, remainder taken from reference TRBV5-1 and TRBJ2-1, is KAGVTQTPRYLIKTRGQQVTLSCSPISGHRSVSWYQQTPGQGLQFLFEYFSETQRNKGNFPGRFSGRQFSNSRSEMNVSTLELGDSALYLCASSPGTSKYNEQFFGPGTRLTVL.

The rearrangement joins TRBV11-2 to TRBJ1-2; TRBD1 matches 8 bases. V trimming: 1 base; J trimming: 8 bases; junction bases outside the gene matches: 6. The germline CDR1 and CDR2 sequences are SGHAT and FQNNGV. The length of the CDR3 is 14 residues. The CDR3 coding sequence is TGTGCCAGCAGCTTAGGACAGGGGATGGGAGGCTACACCTTC. It yields the protein CASSLGQGMGGYTF. Full variable domain (outside the CDR3, taken from reference TRBV11-2 and TRBJ1-2): EAGVAQSPRYKIIEKRQSVAFWCNPISGHATLYWYQQILGQGPKLLIQFQNNGVVDDSQLPKDRFSAERLKGVDSTLKIQPAKLEDSAVYLCASSLGQGMGGYTFGSGTRLTVV.

J is TRBJ2-1 and V is TRBV5-1, with TRBD1 matching over 9 bases. The junction had 6 bases not matched to a gene; V was cut back by 0 bases and J by 5 bases. The CDR3 contains 16 residues. The germline V gene encodes CDR1 SGHRS and CDR2 YFSETQ. In DNA form, the CDR3 reads TGCGCCAGCAGCTTGGCCAGTGGGACAGGGAACAATGAGCAGTTCTTC. It encodes CASSLASGTGNNEQFF.

This sequence joins TRBV2 and TRBJ2-1, with TRBD2 as a possible D gene (6 bases). CDR3 length equals 17 residues. Trimming took off 2 bases at V and 2 bases at J, with 16 bases between the two ends. CDR1 and CDR2 (germline): SNHLY, FYNNEI. CDR3 loop: CASSEQKGREAYNEQFF. In DNA form, the CDR3 reads TGTGCCAGCAGTGAACAGAAGGGTAGGGAGGCCTACAATGAGCAGTTCTTC.

The chain carries TRBV27 and TRBJ1-2; tentative D call: TRBD1 (5 bases). The CDR3 has 13 amino acids. The V end was cut by 5 bases, the J end by 7 bases, with 14 bases between. The germline V gene encodes CDR1 MNHEY and CDR2 SMNVEV (reference sequence). The CDR3 DNA reads as TGTGCCAGCAGTGCGTCAGGGCCTGGTGGCTACACCTTC. This gives the protein CASSASGPGGYTF.

This clone was seen only once. V gene TRBV6-5 combines with J gene TRBJ2-7; tentatively, D is TRBD1 (5 bases). CDR1 and CDR2 from the germline V gene are MNHEY and SVGAGI. V was trimmed by 6 bases and J by 6 bases, leaving 21 bases between them. This CDR3 has 15 residues. The CDR3: CASSIPGRGFGEQYV. The CDR3 coding sequence is TGTGCCAGCAGCATACCGGGTAGGGGTTTTGGCGAGCAGTACGTC.